Below, one TCR beta chain is given with its context. Its antigen is as yet unknown. This entry belongs to a study of cytomegalovirus exposure and HLA in healthy donors. Germline assignment: CDR1 KGHSH and CDR2 LQKENI. The CDR3 has 13 amino acids. The ends were cut back, 4 bases at V and 6 bases at J, with 13 bases in the middle. General study results and limits: Subsequent analysis showed first-cohort TCR clusters tending to co-occur in 120 validation repertoires.

Data came from immunoSEQ multiplex PCR; TCRdb stores just in-frame clones and leaves some out. The table lists approximately 110,000 clones, roughly 94% of them singletons. Separate from the roughly 720-subject first cohort was the roughly 130-subject validation cohort, to which the donors belonged. This sequence joins TRBV18 and TRBJ2-7; perhaps TRBD2 as D (6 bases). Sequenced material: PBMCs. The sequence came from a woman aged 18-30 years in good health and CMV-seronegative. For the CDR3, the DNA is TGTGCCAGCTCACAAGATGGGCGGGGCGAGCAGTACTTC. This codes for CASSQDGRGEQYF.